Following are 17 T cell receptor beta chains from one sample sequenced in a study of cytotoxic CD8 clonotypes in ibrutinib-treated CLL. TCRdb's copy holds only in-frame clones and misses some; the assay was immunoSEQ multiplex PCR. Of 300,000 to 400,000 clones detected, roughly 67% appear once; the ten largest clones hold under 8%. The sample was PBMCs, taken after 36 months of ibrutinib treatment. These receptors were taken from a human donor with chronic lymphocytic leukemia.

J is TRBJ2-1 and V is TRBV2, with D perhaps TRBD2 (5 bases). V was cut by 6 bases and J by 3 bases, with 9 bases left in between. Per the germline V gene, CDR1 is SNHLY and CDR2 is FYNNEI. The CDR3 has 13 amino acids. CDR3 protein: CASRTTVYNEQFF. The DNA of the CDR3 is TGTGCCAGCAGGACTACCGTCTACAATGAGCAGTTCTTC. The full variable domain, its missing parts supplied by reference TRBV2 and TRBJ2-1, is EPEVTQTPSHQVTQMGQEVILRCVPISNHLYFYWYRQILGQKVEFLVSFYNNEISEKSEIFDDQFSVERPDGSNFTLKIRSTKLEDSAMYFCASRTTVYNEQFFGPGTRLTVL.

This clone came up a few times. V is TRBV9 and J is TRBJ2-1; no clear D. The CDR3 is 15 amino acids. In germline, CDR1 is SGDLS, CDR2 YYNGEE. Trimming took off 1 base at V and 4 bases at J, with 12 bases between the two ends. The CDR3 loop reads CASSVQSSPYNEQFF. The CDR3 region has the DNA TGTGCCAGCAGCGTACAGTCTAGTCCTTACAATGAGCAGTTCTTC.

The chain recombines TRBV6-4 with TRBJ2-7; 7 positions agree with TRBD1. Trimming cost V 5 bases and J 1 base; bases outside gene matches: 5. The CDR3 totals 14 residues. Germline V gene sequence: CDR1 MRHNA, CDR2 SNTAGT. The CDR3 spells CASSSQGTSYEQYF. The DNA of the CDR3 is TGTGCCAGCAGTTCACAGGGGACGTCCTACGAGCAGTACTTC.

This chain uses TRBV11-3 with TRBJ2-7; TRBD1 might be the D (5 bases). Germline V lookup: CDR1 SGHNT, CDR2 YENEEA. Trimming pared 5 bases from V and 3 bases from J, leaving 17 bases between. The CDR3 length is 15 residues. CDR3 coding DNA: TGTGCCAGCAGCCCTTGGTGGGGCAGAGTCTACGAGCAGTACTTC. As protein: CASSPWWGRVYEQYF. Together with reference TRBV11-3 and TRBJ2-7, the CDR3 gives the full variable domain: EAGVVQSPRYKIIEKKQPVAFWCNPISGHNTLYWYLQNLGQGPELLIRYENEEAVDDSQLPKDRFSAERLKGVDSTLKIQPAELGDSAVYLCASSPWWGRVYEQYFGPGTRLTVT.

J is TRBJ1-5 and V is TRBV6-6; weak D call: TRBD1 (5 bases). Trimming stripped 6 bases from V and 0 bases from J, with 15 bases between. There are 16 residues in the CDR3. Germline CDR1 reads MNHNY; CDR2 reads SVGAGI (reference sequence). The CDR3 sequence is CASREEGSYSNQPQHF. The CDR3 nucleotides are TGTGCCAGCAGAGAGGAGGGGTCCTATAGCAATCAGCCCCAGCATTTT.

This clone turned up a few times. V and J are TRBV5-1 and TRBJ2-7; 8 nucleotides line up with TRBD1. Trimming cost V 2 bases and J 5 bases; bases outside gene matches: 9. Germline V gene lookup returns CDR1 SGHRS and CDR2 YFSETQ. The CDR3 sequence is 15 residues long. The CDR3 region is CASSFTGGQFDEQYF. The CDR3 region has the DNA TGCGCCAGCAGCTTTACAGGGGGACAATTCGACGAGCAGTACTTC.

The rearrangement links TRBV21-1 to TRBJ2-7; TRBD2 reflects the table's D call only, with no check against the DNA. TRBV21-1 is an annotated pseudogene. This CDR3 spans 16 amino acids. This chain's CDR3 is CASSKKLAGGRYEQYF. DNA of the CDR3: TGTGCCAGCAGCAAAAAGCTGGCGGGGGGCCGCTACGAGCAGTACTTC.

The V and J genes are TRBV7-8 and TRBJ1-5, with a weak D call TRBD1 (5 bases). Germline-derived CDR1 and CDR2 are SGHVS and FQNEAQ. Trimming took off 3 bases at V and 1 base at J, with 16 bases between the two ends. The CDR3 is 17 amino acids. Written as DNA, the CDR3 is TGTGCCAGCAGCTTGAGGCAGGGAATACCAAGCAATCAGCCCCAGCATTTT. Its protein is CASSLRQGIPSNQPQHF.

The chain carries TRBV4-1 and TRBJ1-1, with D perhaps TRBD1 (6 bases). The V and J ends lost 1 base and 4 bases respectively, with 13 bases between them. Germline assignment: CDR1 MGHRA and CDR2 YSYEKL. The CDR3 is 15 residues long. The CDR3 is CASSQVSGALTEAFF. The CDR3 DNA reads TGCGCCAGCAGCCAAGTTTCAGGGGCGCTCACTGAAGCTTTCTTT.

V gene TRBV7-9 combines with J gene TRBJ2-1, with TRBD1 matching over 7 bases. The CDR3 sequence is 16 residues long. The V and J ends lost 5 bases and 1 base, in that order; junction bases with no gene match: 8. Looked up from germline, CDR1 is SEHNR and CDR2 is FQNEAQ (reference sequence). For the CDR3, the DNA is TGTGCCAGCAGCCCTCGACAGGGTAGTTCCTACAATGAGCAGTTCTTC. Its translation: CASSPRQGSSYNEQFF.

Regarding this clone: Within the sample, other DNA sequences also encode this same CDR3. The chain carries TRBV14 and TRBJ1-1, with D unresolved. V lost 0 bases, J lost 1 base, and 3 bases lay in between. The germline gives CDR1 SGHDN, CDR2 FVKESK. This CDR3 has 13 amino acids. CDR3 residues: CASSQDRNTEAFF. In nucleotides, the CDR3 is TGTGCCAGCAGCCAAGACAGGAACACTGAAGCTTTCTTT.

This clone was seen a handful of times. The J gene is TRBJ2-7, the V gene TRBV5-1, with 7 bases matching TRBD1. The J segment lost 2 bases and the V segment lost 0 bases, leaving 2 bases of the junction unmatched. CDR1 SGHRS and CDR2 YFSETQ come from the germline V gene. The CDR3 covers 14 residues. CDR3 amino acids: CASSLVTGPYEQYF. The CDR3 DNA sequence: TGCGCCAGCAGCTTGGTGACAGGGCCCTACGAGCAGTACTTC.

This clone was counted a few times. The CDR3 DNA sequence: TGTGCCAGCAGCCCGAGGGCGATACGGGACAATGAGCAGTTCTTC. This sequence encodes CASSPRAIRDNEQFF. V is TRBV27 and J is TRBJ2-1; possible D gene TRBD2, 5 bases. Trimming took 6 bases from V and 5 from J, leaving 17 bases between them. The CDR3 length is 15 residues. Germline CDR1 reads MNHEY; CDR2 reads SMNVEV (reference sequence).

The V gene is TRBV2, the J gene TRBJ1-2; D call uncertain. Germline CDR1 is SNHLY and CDR2 is FYNNEI. The CDR3 consists of 13 residues. V was shortened by 4 bases and J by 8 bases, with 14 bases between the two germline ends. DNA for the CDR3: TGTGCCAGCAGTGTACAACAGTACAGCGGCTACACCTTC. This gives the protein CASSVQQYSGYTF.

The J gene is TRBJ2-3, the V gene TRBV5-1, with TRBD2 as a possible D gene (6 bases). This CDR3 has 16 amino acids. Deletions cut 0 bases from V and 6 bases from J, with 17 bases between. Germline V gene lookup returns CDR1 SGHRS and CDR2 YFSETQ. CDR3 residues: CASSLADSGPMDTQYF. Written as DNA, the CDR3 is TGCGCCAGCAGCTTGGCCGATAGCGGTCCGATGGATACGCAGTATTTT.

V gene TRBV29-1 combines with J gene TRBJ2-5, with D possibly being TRBD1 (5 bases). With 2 bases removed from V and 5 bases from J, the gap between germline ends came to 15 bases. CDR1 SQVTM and CDR2 ANQGSEA come from the germline V gene. The CDR3 covers 14 residues. CDR3 protein: CSVEMQGREETQYF. CDR3 nucleotide sequence: TGCAGCGTTGAAATGCAGGGTCGAGAGGAGACCCAGTACTTC.

The chain recombines TRBV9 with TRBJ1-1; D ambiguous. V dropped 1 base and J dropped 6 bases, with 10 bases sitting between them. The CDR3 loop spans 13 amino acids. Germline loops: CDR1 SGDLS, CDR2 YYNGEE. The CDR3 reads CASSVTLGAEAFF. The CDR3 coding sequence is TGTGCCAGCAGCGTAACTTTGGGCGCTGAAGCTTTCTTT.